This is a list of T cell receptor beta chains from one sample in a study of beta chain features in type 1 diabetes. Sequencing was performed with immunoSEQ multiplex PCR; in TCRdb, only in-frame clones are kept and a portion is missing. The repertoire holds over 40,000 clones, about 66% seen once, with more than 2% in the top ten. The specimen sequenced was Tregs from blood. These receptors were taken from a woman under 30 with type 1 diabetes. The CDR3 runs from the conserved cysteine through the conserved F or W. The D gene is left open where the match is weak. Clone size is not always given. Where it is, it says once, few, many or a class for expanded clones.

-	TRBV5-4	15	-	TRBJ1-5	TGTGCCAGCAGCCAGGGACAAGGAGAAAATCAGCCCCAGCATTTT	CASSQGQGENQPQHF
once	TRBV5-1	14	TRBD1	TRBJ1-1	TGCGCCAGCAGCGCTACAGGGGGGAACACTGAAGCTTTCTTT	CASSATGGNTEAFF
-	TRBV4-2	15	-	TRBJ2-3	TGTGCCAGCAGCCAAGTCGAGCTTTCTACAGATACGCAGTATTTT	CASSQVELSTDTQYF
-	TRBV5-8	15	-	TRBJ1-4	TGTGCCAGCAGCGTCGGGTGGGGCGGTAATGAAAAACTGTTTTTT	CASSVGWGGNEKLFF
-	TRBV27	16	-	TRBJ1-6	TGTGCCAGCAGACCCGGGACCCTAGGGGGTAATTCACCCCTCCACTTT	CASRPGTLGGNSPLHF
-	TRBV28	20	TRBD1	TRBJ1-5	TGTGCCAGCAGCCCGATCAGGGACAGGGGGAGGTATGCTAGCAATCAGCCCCAGCATTTT	CASSPIRDRGRYASNQPQHF
large	TRBV7-9	12	-	TRBJ2-1	TGTGCCAGCAGCTTATTATTGAATGAGCAGTTCTTC	CASSLLLNEQFF
-	TRBV25-1	14	-	TRBJ1-1	TGTGCCAGCACTTCAGACCGTAGGAGCACTGAAGCTTTCTTT	CASTSDRRSTEAFF
once	TRBV28	14	-	TRBJ1-6	TGTGCCAGCAGTTTAGGGGGCGGCGGATCACCCCTCCACTTT	CASSLGGGGSPLHF
-	TRBV7-9	16	TRBD1	TRBJ1-2	TGTGCCAGCAGCCCGCTCTACCGGGACAGGGCCAATGGCTACACCTTC	CASSPLYRDRANGYTF
-	TRBV11-3	14	TRBD2	TRBJ2-2	TGTGCCAGCAGCAACCTAGCGGGATCCGGGGAGCTGTTTTTT	CASSNLAGSGELFF
-	TRBV5-5	15	TRBD2	TRBJ2-1	TGTGCCAGCAGCTTGGCGGCGGGGGTGAACAATGAGCAGTTCTTC	CASSLAAGVNNEQFF
-	TRBV5-5	16	TRBD2	TRBJ2-7	TGTGCCAGCAGCCGCTCCGGGACTAGCGGATACTACGAGCAGTACTTC	CASSRSGTSGYYEQYF
-	TRBV7-7	15	TRBD1	TRBJ1-2	TGTGCCAGGAGCCGACGGGACAGCCCAAACTATGGCTACACCTTC	CARSRRDSPNYGYTF
-	TRBV10-3	13	TRBD2	TRBJ2-3	TGTGCCAGCGGGACTAGCACAGCTGATACGCAGTATTTT	CASGTSTADTQYF
-	TRBV29-1	12	-	TRBJ2-7	TGCAGCGTTGAAGTAATAGTCGGCGAGCAGTACTTC	CSVEVIVGEQYF
once	TRBV10-2	15	TRBD1	TRBJ2-1	TGCGCCAGCAGGGTGACAGGGGGCTCCTACAATGAGCAGTTCTTC	CASRVTGGSYNEQFF
-	TRBV9	14	-	TRBJ1-2	TGTGCCAGCAGCCCTAGGGATCAGGGTAGGGGCTACACCTTC	CASSPRDQGRGYTF
-	TRBV28	11	-	TRBJ1-1	TGTGCCAGCAGCTCCGGGTTGGAAGCTTTCTTT	CASSSGLEAFF
-	TRBV6-5	13	-	TRBJ2-7	TGTGCCAGCAGTTACCGAGGGTCCCGCGAGCAGTACTTC	CASSYRGSREQYF
-	TRBV4-1	15	TRBD2	TRBJ2-1	TGCGCCAGCAGCCGAGGACTAGCGGGTTACAATGAGCAGTTCTTC	CASSRGLAGYNEQFF
-	TRBV5-8	17	TRBD1	TRBJ2-2	TGTGCCAGCAGCCCCTATACCGGGACAGGGGTATCAGGGGAGCTGTTTTTT	CASSPYTGTGVSGELFF
medium-sized	TRBV6-6	14	-	TRBJ2-2	TGTGCCAGCATTCAGGGTGCGAACACCGGGGAGCTGTTTTTT	CASIQGANTGELFF
few	TRBV5-1	16	-	TRBJ2-3	TGCGCCAGCAGCTTGGACCAGCGGAGGCGGGCAGATACGCAGTATTTT	CASSLDQRRRADTQYF
-	TRBV5-4	14	-	TRBJ1-4	TGTGCCAGCACCGAGGGACTGAGGAATGAAAAACTGTTTTTT	CASTEGLRNEKLFF
few	TRBV18	12	-	TRBJ2-1	TGTGCCAGCTCACCACGCCAGGGTCTACAGTTCTTC	CASSPRQGLQFF
-	TRBV7-8	17	TRBD2	TRBJ2-1	TGTGCCAGCAGCTCCCGTAGCGGGCTCAGCTCCTACAATGAGCAGTTCTTC	CASSSRSGLSSYNEQFF
-	TRBV29-1	14	TRBD1	TRBJ1-5	TGCAGCGTCACAGGGGGCACAGGCAATCAGCCCCAGCATTTT	CSVTGGTGNQPQHF
-	TRBV30	12	-	TRBJ2-7	TGTGCCTGCGGGCAGGGGCCGTACGAGCAGTACTTC	CACGQGPYEQYF